Listed below are T cell receptor beta chains from one sample, sequenced in a study of T cells in Graves' hyperthyroidism and ophthalmopathy. In TCRdb, the multiplex PCR reads were re-called with MiXCR into one record per CDR3 protein. This sample carries over 120,000 distinct CDR3 sequences, around 20% of them seen once, and the ten largest clones take over 60%. The sequenced sample was blood. The origin of the receptors is a woman between 45 and 65 years old with Graves' hyperthyroidism that later progressed to Graves' ophthalmopathy. Both conserved end residues are part of each CDR3. The D gene is left open where the match is weak. Clone size is not always given. Where it is, it says once, few, many or a class for expanded clones.

D gene,J gene,clone size,V gene,CDR3 length,CDR3 protein,CDR3 DNA
TRBD1,TRBJ2-5,-,TRBV5-4,14,CASGPGQGQRTQYF,TGTGCCAGCGGACCGGGACAGGGCCAACGGACCCAGTACTTC
-,TRBJ1-2,many,TRBV27,15,CASSPSGGGGYGYTF,TGTGCCAGCAGCCCATCTGGGGGAGGGGGGTATGGCTACACCTTC
-,TRBJ1-2,many,TRBV4-1,13,CASSHGRNYGYTF,TGCGCCAGCAGCCACGGCCGTAACTATGGCTACACCTTC
TRBD1,TRBJ1-1,many,TRBV12-3/TRBV12-4,16,CASTSRTGLLNTEAFF,TGTGCCAGCACCAGCAGGACAGGGCTATTGAACACTGAAGCTTTCTTT
-,TRBJ2-7,-,TRBV15,13,CATSRDHGDEQYF,TGTGCCACCAGCAGAGATCACGGGGACGAGCAGTACTTC
TRBD2,TRBJ2-1,-,TRBV7-9,15,CASSWTSGVYNEQFF,TGTGCCAGCAGCTGGACTAGCGGAGTTTACAATGAGCAGTTCTTC
TRBD2,TRBJ2-3,many,TRBV20-1,15,CSARVAGERLDTQYF,TGCAGTGCGAGGGTAGCGGGAGAGAGGTTAGATACGCAGTATTTT
TRBD1,TRBJ1-4,-,TRBV30,12,CAWGWDREELFF,TGTGCCTGGGGCTGGGACAGGGAAGAACTGTTTTTT
TRBD2,TRBJ2-3,many,TRBV14,19,CASSQEREGFPHATDTQYF,TGTGCCAGCAGCCAAGAAAGGGAGGGCTTTCCACATGCCACAGATACGCAGTATTTT
-,TRBJ1-1,many,TRBV5-4,14,CASSSSRGRAEAFF,TGTGCCAGCAGCTCTAGTAGGGGCAGGGCTGAAGCTTTCTTT
-,TRBJ2-1,many,TRBV7-3,15,CASSLQGGGGNEQFF,TGTGCCAGCAGCTTACAAGGGGGAGGGGGCAATGAGCAGTTCTTC
-,TRBJ2-7,-,TRBV7-2,13,CASSSAYNNEQYF,TGTGCCAGCAGCTCCGCTTATAACAATGAGCAGTACTTC
TRBD1,TRBJ1-2,-,TRBV6-1,12,CASSKTGNGYTF,TGTGCCAGCAGTAAGACAGGGAATGGCTACACCTTC
-,TRBJ1-6,-,TRBV2,14,CASSRGALNSPLHF,TGTGCCAGCAGTCGCGGGGCCCTTAATTCACCCCTCCACTTT
TRBD2,TRBJ2-1,many,TRBV11-2,20,CASSFPTGTSGATYNNEQFF,TGTGCCAGCAGCTTCCCAACCGGGACTAGCGGGGCCACTTACAACAATGAGCAGTTCTTC
-,TRBJ2-3,many,TRBV18,13,CASSRGRTDTQYF,TGTGCCAGCTCGCGGGGACGCACAGATACGCAGTATTTT
-,TRBJ1-4,-,TRBV29-1,13,CSVGGATNEKLFF,TGCAGCGTTGGCGGAGCAACTAATGAAAAACTGTTTTTT
-,TRBJ2-4,-,TRBV12-3/TRBV12-4,15,CASSLGGIGKNIQYF,TGTGCCAGCAGTTTGGGGGGAATAGGCAAAAACATTCAGTACTTC
-,TRBJ1-3,-,TRBV20-1,13,CSARGYDGNTIYF,TGCAGTGCTAGGGGGTACGATGGAAACACCATATATTTT
-,TRBJ1-4,many,TRBV20-1,12,CSASSVDEKLFF,TGCAGTGCTAGTTCAGTAGATGAAAAACTGTTTTTT
-,TRBJ1-1,-,TRBV20-1,13,CSAREGSFAEAFF,TGCAGTGCTAGAGAGGGATCATTCGCTGAAGCTTTCTTT
-,TRBJ2-7,many,TRBV12-3/TRBV12-4,15,CASSLEPASAYEQYF,TGTGCCAGCAGTTTAGAGCCAGCGTCCGCCTACGAGCAGTACTTC
TRBD2,TRBJ2-3,many,TRBV27,14,CASSPYGGRDTQYF,TGTGCCAGCAGTCCCTATGGCGGGAGAGATACGCAGTATTTT
-,TRBJ1-2,many,TRBV6-1,15,CASSPFELSPYGYTF,TGTGCCAGCAGCCCTTTCGAGTTGAGTCCCTATGGCTACACCTTC
-,TRBJ2-7,many,TRBV12-3/TRBV12-4,14,CASSLIEGVSEQYF,TGTGCCAGCAGTTTAATAGAGGGGGTTTCGGAGCAGTACTTC
TRBD2,TRBJ2-3,-,TRBV28,16,CASSFPSGGNTDTQYF,TGTGCCAGCAGTTTTCCTAGCGGAGGTAACACAGATACGCAGTATTTT
-,TRBJ1-3,many,TRBV20-1,14,CSAASGGTGNTIYF,TGCAGTGCCGCCTCGGGAGGAACGGGAAACACCATATATTTT
-,TRBJ2-2,-,TRBV5-1,14,CASRGESRTGELFF,TGCGCCAGCAGAGGGGAGTCCCGCACCGGGGAGCTGTTTTTT
TRBD1,TRBJ2-1,-,TRBV6-5,16,CASSSGTASSYNEQFF,TGTGCCAGCAGCTCCGGGACAGCTAGCTCCTACAATGAGCAGTTCTTC
-,TRBJ2-1,many,TRBV7-8,17,CASSLARGPGTYNEQFF,TGTGCCAGCAGCTTAGCGAGAGGGCCAGGGACCTACAATGAGCAGTTCTTC
-,TRBJ1-1,many,TRBV6-2/TRBV6-3,13,CASSLTSEAEAFF,TGTGCCAGCAGTTTGACTTCAGAAGCTGAAGCTTTCTTT
-,TRBJ2-1,-,TRBV6-1,15,CASSRPPLTGNEQFF,TGTGCCAGCAGCCGCCCACCCCTAACAGGGAATGAGCAGTTCTTC
TRBD2,TRBJ2-1,few,TRBV5-5,14,CASSLLAGEGEQFF,TGTGCCAGCAGTCTACTAGCGGGAGAAGGTGAGCAGTTCTTC
-,TRBJ1-1,-,TRBV12-3/TRBV12-4,13,CASSLSGRTSAFF,TGTGCCAGCAGTTTATCGGGACGGACTTCGGCTTTCTTT
-,TRBJ1-5,few,TRBV20-1,14,CSAGSQNSNQPQHF,TGCAGTGCTGGGTCTCAGAATAGCAATCAGCCCCAGCATTTT
-,TRBJ2-5,many,TRBV7-9,14,CASSSSGLQETQYF,TGTGCCAGCAGCTCCTCAGGGTTACAAGAGACCCAGTACTTC
-,TRBJ2-7,many,TRBV18,12,CASSPQGDEQYF,TGTGCCAGCTCACCACAGGGTGACGAGCAGTACTTC
TRBD2,TRBJ2-3,many,TRBV5-1,14,CASSWGLAEDTQYF,TGCGCCAGCAGCTGGGGACTAGCGGAGGATACGCAGTATTTT
-,TRBJ1-1,many,TRBV11-2,14,CASSLASRVTEAFF,TGTGCCAGCAGCTTAGCATCCAGGGTAACTGAAGCTTTCTTT